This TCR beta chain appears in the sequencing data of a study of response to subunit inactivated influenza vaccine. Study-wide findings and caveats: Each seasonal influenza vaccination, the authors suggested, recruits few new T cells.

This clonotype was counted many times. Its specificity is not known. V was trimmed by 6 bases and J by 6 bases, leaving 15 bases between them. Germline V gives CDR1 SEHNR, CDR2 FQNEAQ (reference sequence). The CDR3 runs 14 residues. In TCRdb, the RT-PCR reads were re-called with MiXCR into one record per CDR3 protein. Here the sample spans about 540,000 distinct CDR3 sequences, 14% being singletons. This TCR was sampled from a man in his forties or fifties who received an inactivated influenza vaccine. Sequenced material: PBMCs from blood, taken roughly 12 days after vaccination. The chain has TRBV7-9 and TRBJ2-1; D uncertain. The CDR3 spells CASRPARRLNEQFF. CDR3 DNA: TGTGCCAGCAGACCGGCCCGTCGCCTCAATGAGCAGTTCTTC.